The rows below give T cell receptor beta chains drawn from one sample of a study of T-cell reconstitution after alpha-beta-depleted transplantation in children. TCRdb itself ran the PCR reads through MiXCR, one entry per CDR3 protein. In the table there are approximately 500,000 distinct CDR3 sequences, under 12% of which are singletons. Specimen: PBMCs, collected before TCRalphabeta/CD19-depleted stem cell transplant. The receptor set was obtained from a child aged 2 to 10 with inherited bone marrow failure, due to receive a stem cell transplant. CDR3s include the opening cysteine and the closing phenylalanine or tryptophan. A D gene is named only where the DNA matches it firmly. Rows give clone size only sometimes, using once, few, many, or a class for an expanded clone.

TRBD1	TRBV7-2	many	TRBJ2-7	TGTGCCAGCAGCACACGACAGGGGTTGCACGAGCAGTACTTC	CASSTRQGLHEQYF
-	TRBV7-1	once	TRBJ1-1	TGTGCCAGCAGCTCAGGACTCCTCTGCACTGAAGCTTTCTTT	CASSSGLLCTEAFF
-	TRBV29-1	many	TRBJ2-1	TGCAGCGTTGAAGATCCTGGAGGGGTGGATGAGCAGTTCTTC	CSVEDPGGVDEQFF
-	TRBV10-3	many	TRBJ2-3	TGTGCCATCAGTGATCGGGCAGGGTCTAGCACAGATACGCAGTATTTT	CAISDRAGSSTDTQYF
-	TRBV12-3/TRBV12-4	many	TRBJ2-7	TGTGCCAGCAGTATGACTAGGTTGGCCTACGAGCAGTACTTC	CASSMTRLAYEQYF
TRBD2	TRBV23-1	many	TRBJ2-7	TGCGCCAGCAGTCAATCGGAGCGGGGATCCTACGAGCAGTACTTC	CASSQSERGSYEQYF
TRBD1	TRBV12-3/TRBV12-4	few	TRBJ1-2	TGTGCCAGCAGTCCGGGACAGGGCGGTGGCTACACCTTC	CASSPGQGGGYTF
-	TRBV4-2	many	TRBJ2-7	TGCGCCAGCAGCCAGGGCGGAGGATACGAGCAGTACTTC	CASSQGGGYEQYF
TRBD1	TRBV5-1	many	TRBJ2-5	TGCGCCAGCACCGAAGCCGGGACAGGGGAAGAGACCCAGTACTTC	CASTEAGTGEETQYF
-	TRBV27	few	TRBJ2-7	TGTGCCAGCAGTCTCTCAAGTTCATTTTACGAGCAGTACTTC	CASSLSSSFYEQYF
TRBD1	TRBV5-1	many	TRBJ2-5	TGCGCCAGCAGCTTGTGGGGACAGACACAAGAGACCCAGTACTTC	CASSLWGQTQETQYF
-	TRBV12-3/TRBV12-4	many	TRBJ2-3	TGTGCCAGCCGCGCAGGAGATACGCAGTATTTT	CASRAGDTQYF
TRBD1	TRBV7-9	many	TRBJ2-2	TGTGCCAGCAGTCCTGGACAGGGACGCATCGGCGGGGAGCTGTTTTTT	CASSPGQGRIGGELFF
TRBD1	TRBV5-1	few	TRBJ2-7	TGCGCCAGCAGCAAGGGACCAGGGGGCTCCTACGAGCAGTACTTC	CASSKGPGGSYEQYF
-	TRBV7-8	-	TRBJ2-1	TGTGCCAGCAGCCCCGGGATTTTCTCCTACAATGAGCAGTTCTTC	CASSPGIFSYNEQFF
-	TRBV20-1	few	TRBJ2-1	TGCAGTGCTAGAGATCTGGGCGGACGCCGAGAGCAGTTCTTC	CSARDLGGRREQFF
-	TRBV4-3	-	TRBJ1-4	TGCGCCAGTAGCCAAGCGACCAGCCCAACTAATGAAAAACTGTTTTTT	CASSQATSPTNEKLFF
TRBD1	TRBV6-2/TRBV6-3	many	TRBJ1-2	TGTGCCAGCAGTTCCCCCGGGACAGCTAACTATGGCTACACCTTC	CASSSPGTANYGYTF
TRBD1	TRBV7-2	many	TRBJ1-1	TGTGCCAGCAGCTCGCGGACAGGGGGAATCACTGAAGCTTTCTTT	CASSSRTGGITEAFF
TRBD1	TRBV12-3/TRBV12-4	many	TRBJ1-5	TGTGCCAGCAGCAAGACAGGGGAAAATCAGCCCCAGCATTTT	CASSKTGENQPQHF
TRBD2	TRBV5-1	few	TRBJ2-1	TGCGCCAGCAGCCTCCGCACAACTAGCGGGGGAGGGGATGAGCAGTTCTTC	CASSLRTTSGGGDEQFF
-	TRBV7-2	many	TRBJ2-4	TGTGCCAGCAGCTTCGAGGGCGGGAACATTCAGTACTTC	CASSFEGGNIQYF
-	TRBV12-3/TRBV12-4	many	TRBJ1-2	TGTGCCAGGAGAGTTGGGCTGTATGGCTACACCTTC	CARRVGLYGYTF
-	TRBV12-3/TRBV12-4	-	TRBJ1-5	TGTGCCAGCAGCCACGGAACACGGACGTATCAGCCCCAGCATTTT	CASSHGTRTYQPQHF
-	TRBV18	-	TRBJ1-5	TGTGCCAGCTCAAAGGAGGAAGATCAGCCCCAGCATTTT	CASSKEEDQPQHF
-	TRBV20-1	many	TRBJ1-2	TGCAGTGGGGGTAACTATGGCTACACCTTC	CSGGNYGYTF
-	TRBV7-8	few	TRBJ1-1	TGTGCCAGCAGCTACACAACTCGGCAGGGCCGGACTGAAGCTTTCTTT	CASSYTTRQGRTEAFF
-	TRBV2	many	TRBJ2-5	TGTGCCAGCAGCGAAGATAGACCACCGTACCAAGAGACCCAGTACTTC	CASSEDRPPYQETQYF
TRBD1	TRBV29-1	many	TRBJ1-3	TGCAGCGGCAGGGGGCCGTTGGACACCATATATTTT	CSGRGPLDTIYF
-	TRBV28	many	TRBJ2-7	TGTGCCAGCAGTTCAGGAAGTGGTATCACCTACGAGCAGTACTTC	CASSSGSGITYEQYF
-	TRBV20-1	few	TRBJ1-1	TGCAGTGCTAGTCGGGCGATTGAAGCTTTCTTT	CSASRAIEAFF
-	TRBV7-9	many	TRBJ2-5	TGTGCCAGCAGCTCGGGACCCACGCCTCAAGAGACCCAGTACTTC	CASSSGPTPQETQYF
-	TRBV4-3	many	TRBJ2-1	TGCGCCAGCAGCCAAGTACACGCGGAAGAGCAGTTCTTC	CASSQVHAEEQFF
TRBD1	TRBV4-1	many	TRBJ1-5	TGCGCCAGCAGCCAAGGTGACAGGGACCAGCCCCAGCATTTT	CASSQGDRDQPQHF
-	TRBV20-1	-	TRBJ1-2	TGCAGTGCCGCATTGGGGGTGGACTATGGCTACACCTTC	CSAALGVDYGYTF
TRBD2	TRBV6-4	few	TRBJ2-1	TGTGCCAGCAGTCATCTTGGACTAGCGGTTGTAGATCGCTCCTACAATGAGCAGTTCTTC	CASSHLGLAVVDRSYNEQFF
-	TRBV7-2	many	TRBJ2-4	TGTGCCAGCAGCTTAGCTAGCGGACGAGCAAACATTCAGTACTTC	CASSLASGRANIQYF
TRBD2	TRBV4-2	many	TRBJ2-5	TGTGCCAGCAGCCCAGAGCCACCGGGACTAGCGGTACAAGAGACCCAGTACTTC	CASSPEPPGLAVQETQYF
-	TRBV4-3	many	TRBJ1-1	TGCGCCAGCAGCCAAGAGGATCTTCGTAGACTCCCGAACACTGAAGCTTTCTTT	CASSQEDLRRLPNTEAFF
-	TRBV5-8	few	TRBJ2-5	TGTGCCAGCGGCCAGGGGGGGACCCGAGAGACCCAGTACTTC	CASGQGGTRETQYF
TRBD2	TRBV20-1	many	TRBJ2-1	TGCAGTGCCCGGGGACTAGCGCTGAGCTCCTACAATGAGCAGTTCTTC	CSARGLALSSYNEQFF
-	TRBV6-1	many	TRBJ2-1	TGTGCCAGCACCCTGGGTGGTTTATCCTACAATGAGCAGTTCTTC	CASTLGGLSYNEQFF
TRBD1	TRBV20-1	many	TRBJ2-4	TGCAGTGCGAAAAGGACAGGCCCTGCCAAAAACATTCAGTACTTC	CSAKRTGPAKNIQYF
-	TRBV7-8	many	TRBJ2-2	TGTGCCAGCATCGCGTGGACCGAAGGCACCGGGGAGCTGTTTTTT	CASIAWTEGTGELFF
TRBD1	TRBV27	few	TRBJ2-7	TGTGCCAGCAGTCGATCGGGACAGATCTACGAGCAGTACTTC	CASSRSGQIYEQYF
TRBD1	TRBV7-6	many	TRBJ2-3	TGTGCCAGCAGCTCTCTGGGACAGCACACAGATACGCAGTATTTT	CASSSLGQHTDTQYF
-	TRBV7-2	many	TRBJ1-2	TGTGCCAGCAGCTCCTTAGGGACACATCGCTATGGCTACACCTTC	CASSSLGTHRYGYTF
-	TRBV11-2	many	TRBJ2-1	TGTGCCAGCAGCTTAGATTGGAGAGAGCAGTTCTTC	CASSLDWREQFF
-	TRBV27	many	TRBJ2-5	TGTGCCAGCAGTGTCAGGGGGAGGGCCGCCCAGTACTTC	CASSVRGRAAQYF
-	TRBV27	few	TRBJ2-7	TGTGCCAGCAGTTTAATAGGGGGAGCGGCCTACGAGCAGTACTTC	CASSLIGGAAYEQYF